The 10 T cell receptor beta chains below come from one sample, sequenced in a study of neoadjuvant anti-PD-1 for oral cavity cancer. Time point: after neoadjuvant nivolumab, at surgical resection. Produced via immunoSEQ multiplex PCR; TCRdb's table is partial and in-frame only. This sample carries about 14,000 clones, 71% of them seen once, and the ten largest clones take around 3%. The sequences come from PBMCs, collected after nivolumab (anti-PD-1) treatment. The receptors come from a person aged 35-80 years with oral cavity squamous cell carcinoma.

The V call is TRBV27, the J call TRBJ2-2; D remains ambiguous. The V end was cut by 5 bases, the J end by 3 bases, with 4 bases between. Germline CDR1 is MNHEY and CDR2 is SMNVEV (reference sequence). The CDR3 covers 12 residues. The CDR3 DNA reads TGTGCCAGCAGTCCGTACACCGGGGAGCTGTTTTTT. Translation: CASSPYTGELFF.

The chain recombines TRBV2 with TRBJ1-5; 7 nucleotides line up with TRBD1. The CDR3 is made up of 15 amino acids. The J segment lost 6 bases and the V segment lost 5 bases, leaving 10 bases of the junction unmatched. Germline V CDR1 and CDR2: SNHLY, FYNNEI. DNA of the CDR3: TGTGCCAGCAGTCGACAGGGAGGGGAGGCTCAGCCCCAGCATTTT. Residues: CASSRQGGEAQPQHF.

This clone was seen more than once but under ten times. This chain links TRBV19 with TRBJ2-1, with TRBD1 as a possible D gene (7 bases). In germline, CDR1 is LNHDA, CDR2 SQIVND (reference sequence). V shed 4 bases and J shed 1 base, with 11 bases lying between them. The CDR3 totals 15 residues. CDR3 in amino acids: CASSRAGGSYNEQFF. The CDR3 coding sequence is TGTGCCAGTAGTAGGGCAGGGGGGTCCTACAATGAGCAGTTCTTC.

CDR3 in amino acids: CASSDPGGGGANVLTF. In nucleotides, the CDR3 is TGCGCCAGCAGTGACCCAGGGGGCGGTGGGGCCAACGTCCTGACTTTC. This chain connects TRBV10-2 to TRBJ2-6; 8 bases agree with TRBD1. The CDR3 sequence is 16 residues long. The V gene's germline CDR1 is WSHSY and CDR2 SAAADI. Trimming at V came to 3 bases and at J to 3 bases, leaving 4 bases not matched to a gene.

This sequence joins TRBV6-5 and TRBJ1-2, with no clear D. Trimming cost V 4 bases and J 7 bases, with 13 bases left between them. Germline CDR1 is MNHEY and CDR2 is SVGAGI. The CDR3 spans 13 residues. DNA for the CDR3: TGTGCCAGCAGTTCAGCCCGCTATTCTGGCTACACCTTC. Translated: CASSSARYSGYTF.

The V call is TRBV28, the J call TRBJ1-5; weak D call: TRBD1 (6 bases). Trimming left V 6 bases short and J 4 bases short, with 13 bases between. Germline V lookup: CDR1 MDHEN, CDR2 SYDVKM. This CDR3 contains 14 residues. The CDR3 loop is CASSWTVKNQPQHF. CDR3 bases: TGTGCCAGCAGCTGGACAGTGAAAAATCAGCCCCAGCATTTT.

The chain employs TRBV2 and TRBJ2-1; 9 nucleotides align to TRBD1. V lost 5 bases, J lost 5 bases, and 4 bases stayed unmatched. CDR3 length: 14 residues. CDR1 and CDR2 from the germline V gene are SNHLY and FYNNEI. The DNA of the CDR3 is TGTGCCAGCAGTCCTTGGACAGGGGACAATGAGCAGTTCTTC. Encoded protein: CASSPWTGDNEQFF.

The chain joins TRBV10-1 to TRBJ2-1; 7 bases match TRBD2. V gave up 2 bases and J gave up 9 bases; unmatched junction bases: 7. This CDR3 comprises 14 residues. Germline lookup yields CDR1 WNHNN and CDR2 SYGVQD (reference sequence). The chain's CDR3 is CASSENGLVSEQFF. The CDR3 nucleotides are TGCGCCAGCAGTGAGAACGGACTAGTTTCTGAGCAGTTCTTC.

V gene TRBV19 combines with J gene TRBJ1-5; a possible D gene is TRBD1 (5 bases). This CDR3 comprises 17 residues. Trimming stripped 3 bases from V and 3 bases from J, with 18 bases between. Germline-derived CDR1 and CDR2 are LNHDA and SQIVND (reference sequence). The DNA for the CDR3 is TGTGCCAGTAGTATGGTATGGGGGATGACAGCCAATCAGCCCCAGCATTTT. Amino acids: CASSMVWGMTANQPQHF.

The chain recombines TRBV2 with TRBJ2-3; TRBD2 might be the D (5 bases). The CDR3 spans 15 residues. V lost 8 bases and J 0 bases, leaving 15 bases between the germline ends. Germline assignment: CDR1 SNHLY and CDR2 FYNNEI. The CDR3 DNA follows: TGTGCCAGCCTATCAGAGGGTACCAGCACAGATACGCAGTATTTT. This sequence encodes CASLSEGTSTDTQYF. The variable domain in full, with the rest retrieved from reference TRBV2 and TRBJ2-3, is EPEVTQTPSHQVTQMGQEVILRCVPISNHLYFYWYRQILGQKVEFLVSFYNNEISEKSEIFDDQFSVERPDGSNFTLKIRSTKLEDSAMYFCASLSEGTSTDTQYFGPGTRLTVL.